This T cell receptor beta chain was recorded in a study of PD-L1 blockade in urothelial cancer. Synthetic analogs of TCR templates were spiked into every PCR. The data were produced by immunoSEQ multiplex PCR, yet TCRdb's version contains in-frame clones alone and is incomplete. The repertoire has 30,000 to 40,000 clones, approximately 80% of them found once; the top ten carry 12% to 15%. This CDR3 has 19 amino acids. Looked up from germline, CDR1 is LNHDA and CDR2 is SQIVND (reference sequence). With 6 bases clipped from V and 1 base from J, the junction kept 13 bases outside the gene matches. The time point: pretreatment peripheral blood. Each patient gave between 1 and 8 samples, pretreatment and on-treatment.

This chain links TRBV19 with TRBJ2-6, with TRBD1 matching over 9 bases. This clonotype originated in a man at least 80 years old with urothelial cancer. Sequences were derived from PBMCs, sampled around atezolizumab (anti-PD-L1) treatment. This CDR3 is CASRQGGGQGHSGANVLTF. DNA for the CDR3: TGTGCCAGTAGGCAAGGTGGGGGACAGGGTCATTCTGGGGCCAACGTCCTGACTTTC.